These 12 T cell receptor beta chains were all obtained from the same sample, sequenced in a study of CD8 T cells in ankylosing spondylitis. In TCRdb, the 5' RACE reads were re-called with MiXCR into one record per CDR3 protein. The sample holds around 210,000 distinct CDR3 sequences, around 8% seen once. The sequencing sample was made of blood, either unsorted or a sorted T cell fraction (not recorded which). The receptors derive from a female donor with ankylosing spondylitis or in good health (not recorded which).

The chain joins TRBV7-2 to TRBJ2-7; 8 bases agree with TRBD1. V gave up 8 bases and J gave up 4 bases; unmatched junction bases: 7. Germline loops: CDR1 SGHTA, CDR2 FQGNSA. The CDR3 contains 13 residues. CDR3 sequence: CASAIGQGYEQYF. As DNA, the CDR3 is TGTGCCAGCGCCATAGGACAGGGATACGAGCAGTACTTC.

This clonotype was detected ten times or more. The J gene is TRBJ2-3, the V gene TRBV20-1; D call uncertain. The ends were cut back, 3 bases at V and 2 bases at J, with 6 bases in the middle. There are 12 residues in the CDR3. Germline V gives CDR1 DFQATT, CDR2 SNEGSKA (reference sequence). CDR3 DNA: TGCAGTGCTAGTAGGTTCACAGATACGCAGTATTTT. Its translation is CSASRFTDTQYF.

There are many counts of this clonotype. The V gene is TRBV20-1, the J gene TRBJ2-7, with D possibly being TRBD1 (6 bases). The CDR3 is 12 amino acids. The ends were cut back, 3 bases at V and 4 bases at J, with 10 bases in the middle. Germline lookup yields CDR1 DFQATT and CDR2 SNEGSKA (reference sequence). CDR3 coding DNA: TGCAGTGCTAGTAACAGGGTATACGAGCAGTACTTC. Amino acids: CSASNRVYEQYF.

This clonotype was seen many times. The chain joins TRBV28 to TRBJ2-1; 7 bases agree with TRBD1. The V segment lost 5 bases and the J segment 3 bases; nucleotides outside the gene matches: 4. The CDR3 spans 14 residues. CDR1 and CDR2 (germline): MDHEN, SYDVKM. CDR3 nucleotides: TGTGCCAGCAGTCCCGGGACAGTCTACAATGAGCAGTTCTTC. It encodes CASSPGTVYNEQFF.

This clonotype was detected many times. The chain employs TRBV7-8 and TRBJ2-7, with 12 bases identical to TRBD2. V dropped 3 bases and J dropped 4; count of bases not matched to a gene: 4. Germline-derived CDR1 and CDR2 are SGHVS and FQNEAQ. The CDR3 runs 15 residues. CDR3 loop: CASSLRTSGDYEQYF. In DNA form, the CDR3 reads TGTGCCAGCAGCTTGCGGACTAGCGGGGATTACGAGCAGTACTTC. Using reference TRBV7-8 and TRBJ2-7 for the parts outside the CDR3, the full variable domain is GAGVSQSPRYKVAKRGQDVALRCDPISGHVSLFWYQQALGQGPEFLTYFQNEAQLDKSGLPSDRFFAERPEGSVSTLKIQRTQQEDSAVYLCASSLRTSGDYEQYFGPGTRLTVT.

The chain combines TRBV7-2 with TRBJ2-5; 14 nucleotides align to TRBD2. CDR1 is SGHTA, CDR2 FQGNSA, per germline. This CDR3 is built from 15 residues. V lost 7 bases and J lost 5; bases outside the gene matches: 6. CDR3 sequence: CASNQGLAGVETQYF. CDR3 nucleotides: TGTGCCAGCAACCAGGGACTAGCGGGAGTGGAGACCCAGTACTTC.

This clonotype was recorded many times. The V gene is TRBV29-1, the J gene TRBJ2-2; the D gene is possibly TRBD2 (6 bases). Trimming left V 6 bases short and J 5 bases short, with 10 bases between. Per the germline V gene, CDR1 is SQVTM and CDR2 is ANQGSEA. The CDR3 covers 12 residues. The CDR3 DNA reads as TGCAGCGTCCGACGGGGGACCGGGGAGCTGTTTTTT. Translating gives CSVRRGTGELFF.

This clonotype was counted many times. The V call is TRBV4-3, the J call TRBJ2-7; D gene uncertain. Germline-derived CDR1 and CDR2 are LGHNA and YSLEER. The CDR3 is made up of 13 amino acids. V gave up 4 bases and J gave up 4 bases, with 11 bases separating them. The CDR3 loop is CASSPNLGYEQYF. The DNA for the CDR3 is TGCGCCAGCAGCCCAAACCTTGGGTACGAGCAGTACTTC.

The gene calls are TRBV20-1 and TRBJ2-1; 12 positions agree with TRBD2. The CDR3 is 15 amino acids. With 0 bases clipped from V and 8 bases from J, the junction kept 5 bases outside the gene matches. Germline V gene lookup returns CDR1 DFQATT and CDR2 SNEGSKA (reference sequence). CDR3 bases: TGCAGTGCTAGAGATTCTAGCGGGAGGGCCGATGAGCAGTTCTTC. Amino acids: CSARDSSGRADEQFF.

This clonotype was recorded at least ten times. V and J are TRBV11-2 and TRBJ2-1; TRBD1 matches 9 bases. Trimming removed 1 base from V and 5 bases from J; junction bases left unmatched: 9. The CDR3 contains 17 residues. The germline gives CDR1 SGHAT, CDR2 FQNNGV. CDR3: CASSLGKGTGRDNEQFF. Here the CDR3 DNA reads TGTGCCAGCAGCTTAGGGAAGGGGACAGGGCGAGACAATGAGCAGTTCTTC. The whole variable domain, remainder taken from reference TRBV11-2 and TRBJ2-1, is EAGVAQSPRYKIIEKRQSVAFWCNPISGHATLYWYQQILGQGPKLLIQFQNNGVVDDSQLPKDRFSAERLKGVDSTLKIQPAKLEDSAVYLCASSLGKGTGRDNEQFFGPGTRLTVL.

Many counts were recorded for this clonotype. The V call is TRBV9, the J call TRBJ2-3; 7 bases fit TRBD1. V dropped 4 bases and J dropped 0; count of bases not matched to a gene: 11. The germline V gene encodes CDR1 SGDLS and CDR2 YYNGEE. The CDR3 extends over 17 amino acids. CDR3 residues: CASSLRGIAHSTDTQYF. The CDR3 bases are TGTGCCAGCAGCCTCAGGGGGATTGCTCATAGCACAGATACGCAGTATTTT.

The chain recombines TRBV30 with TRBJ1-2; D not certain. This CDR3 region has 11 residues. From germline, CDR1 is GTSNPN and CDR2 SVGIG (reference sequence). V lost 3 bases to trimming and J lost 1 base, with 3 bases between them. The CDR3 DNA reads as TGTGCCTGGAGCGTTAACTATGGCTACACCTTC. Amino acid sequence: CAWSVNYGYTF. Full variable domain (outside the CDR3, taken from reference TRBV30 and TRBJ1-2): SQTIHQWPATLVQPVGSPLSLECTVEGTSNPNLYWYRQAAGRGLQLLFYSVGIGQISSEVPQNLSASRPQDRQFILSSKKLLLSDSGFYLCAWSVNYGYTFGSGTRLTVV.